This T cell receptor (beta chain) was observed in a study of T cells in Graves' hyperthyroidism and ophthalmopathy. Whole-study results and caveats: Ophthalmopathy stood apart from stable hyperthyroidism in a 13 V-J model.

The study defined stable Graves' hyperthyroidism as no ophthalmopathy progression within 18 months. From germline, CDR1 is SEHNR and CDR2 FQNEAQ (reference sequence). The CDR3 spans 15 residues. V was clipped by 1 base and J by 5 bases; unmatched bases: 5. TCR beta CDR3 regions were amplified from RNA. Carried out on the TCR CDR3, a first-round RT-PCR used the HTBI primer set. Using its own MiXCR run on the multiplex PCR reads, TCRdb lists one record per CDR3 protein. Of roughly 300,000 distinct CDR3 sequences in the sample, roughly 18% are singletons; the top ten hold under 55%. With respect to this clonotype: Its specificity is unknown.

This sequence originates from a woman in her forties or fifties with Graves' hyperthyroidism. This chain connects TRBV7-9 to TRBJ2-5, with 9 bases lining up with TRBD1. Material: blood. The CDR3 protein is CASSLVDRGGETQYF. The DNA for the CDR3 is TGTGCCAGCAGCTTAGTGGACAGGGGAGGCGAGACCCAGTACTTC.